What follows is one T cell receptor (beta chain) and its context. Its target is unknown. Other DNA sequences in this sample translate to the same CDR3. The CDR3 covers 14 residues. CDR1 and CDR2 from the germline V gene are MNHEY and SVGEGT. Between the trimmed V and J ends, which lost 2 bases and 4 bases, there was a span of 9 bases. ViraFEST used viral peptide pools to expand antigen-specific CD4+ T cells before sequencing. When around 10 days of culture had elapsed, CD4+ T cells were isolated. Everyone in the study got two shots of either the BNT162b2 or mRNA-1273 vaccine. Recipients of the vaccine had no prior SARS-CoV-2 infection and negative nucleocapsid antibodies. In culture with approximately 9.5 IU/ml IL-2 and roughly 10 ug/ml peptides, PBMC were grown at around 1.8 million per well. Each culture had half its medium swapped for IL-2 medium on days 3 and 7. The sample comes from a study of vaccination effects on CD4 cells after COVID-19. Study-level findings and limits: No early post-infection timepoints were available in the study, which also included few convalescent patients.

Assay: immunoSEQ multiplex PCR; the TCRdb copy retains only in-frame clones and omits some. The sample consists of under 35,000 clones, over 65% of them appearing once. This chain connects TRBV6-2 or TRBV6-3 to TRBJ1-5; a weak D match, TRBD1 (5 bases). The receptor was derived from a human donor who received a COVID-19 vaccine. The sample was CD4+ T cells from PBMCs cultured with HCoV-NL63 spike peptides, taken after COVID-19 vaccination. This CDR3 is CASSYGGGNQPQHF. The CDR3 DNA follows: TGTGCCAGCAGTTACGGGGGGGGGAATCAGCCCCAGCATTTT.